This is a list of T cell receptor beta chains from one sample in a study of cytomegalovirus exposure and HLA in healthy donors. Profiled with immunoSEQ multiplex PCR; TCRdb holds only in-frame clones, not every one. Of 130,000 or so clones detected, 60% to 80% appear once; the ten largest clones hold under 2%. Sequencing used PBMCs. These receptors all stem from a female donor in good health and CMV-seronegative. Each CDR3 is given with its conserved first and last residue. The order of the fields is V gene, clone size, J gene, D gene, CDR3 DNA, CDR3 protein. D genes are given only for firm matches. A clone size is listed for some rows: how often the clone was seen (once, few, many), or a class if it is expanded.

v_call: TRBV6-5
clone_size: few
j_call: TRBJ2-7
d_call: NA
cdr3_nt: TGTGCCAGCACCCCGACAGGAGCAACCTACGAGCAGTACTTC
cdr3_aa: CASTPTGATYEQYF

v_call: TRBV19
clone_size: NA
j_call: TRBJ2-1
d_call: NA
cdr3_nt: TGTGCCAGTAGTATAGGCCTCGAGGGTCGGGGGAAGCAGTTCTTC
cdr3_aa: CASSIGLEGRGKQFF

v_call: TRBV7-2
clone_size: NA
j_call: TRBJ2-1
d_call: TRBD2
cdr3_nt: TGTGCCAGCAGCTTGAAAGCGGGGAGATACAATGAGCAGTTCTTC
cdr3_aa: CASSLKAGRYNEQFF

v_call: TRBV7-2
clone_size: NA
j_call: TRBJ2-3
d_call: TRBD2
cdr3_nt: TGTGCCAGCAGGAAGGGGGCGGGGGGGCGGACAGATACGCAGTATTTT
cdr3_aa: CASRKGAGGRTDTQYF

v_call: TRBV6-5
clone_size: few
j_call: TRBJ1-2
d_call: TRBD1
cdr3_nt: TGTGCCAGCAGTTACTCCGGACAGGGGGACTATGGCTACACCTTC
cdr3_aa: CASSYSGQGDYGYTF

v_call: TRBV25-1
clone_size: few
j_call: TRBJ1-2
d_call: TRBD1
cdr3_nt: TGTGCCAGCACGACAGGGCCCGATGGCTACACCTTC
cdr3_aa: CASTTGPDGYTF

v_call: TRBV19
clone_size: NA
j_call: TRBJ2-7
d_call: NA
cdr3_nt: TGTGCCAGTAGTCCCGGCAGGGCCAGGGACGAGCAGTACTTC
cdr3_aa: CASSPGRARDEQYF

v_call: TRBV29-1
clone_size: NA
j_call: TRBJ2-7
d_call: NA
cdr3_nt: TGCAGCGTTGTTCACGGGGAATACGAGCAGTACTTC
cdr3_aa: CSVVHGEYEQYF

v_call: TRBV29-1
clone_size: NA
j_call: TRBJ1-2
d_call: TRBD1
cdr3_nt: TGCAGCGTCGTATCATTCGGGACAGGGTTTGGCTACACCTTC
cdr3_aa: CSVVSFGTGFGYTF

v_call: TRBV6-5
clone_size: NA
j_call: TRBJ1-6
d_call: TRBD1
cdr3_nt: TGTGCCAGCACCCCCGGGACAGGGAGTGCACCCCTCCACTTT
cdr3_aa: CASTPGTGSAPLHF

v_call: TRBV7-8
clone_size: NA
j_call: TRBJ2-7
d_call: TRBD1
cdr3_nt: TGTGCCAGCAGCTTAGTAACAGGGGGCTCGTCCTCCTACGAGCAGTACTTT
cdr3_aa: CASSLVTGGSSSYEQYF

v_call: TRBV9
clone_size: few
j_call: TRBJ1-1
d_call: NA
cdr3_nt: TGTGCCAGCAGCGAGGGGGAGGGGAGCACTGAAGCTTTCTTT
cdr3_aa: CASSEGEGSTEAFF

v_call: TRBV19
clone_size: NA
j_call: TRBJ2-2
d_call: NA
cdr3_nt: TGTGCCAGTAGTGGACAGACAAACACCGGGGAGCTGTTTTTT
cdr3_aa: CASSGQTNTGELFF

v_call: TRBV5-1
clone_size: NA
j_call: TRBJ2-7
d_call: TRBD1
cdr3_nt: TGCGCCAGCGGATTACAGGGGATCGACTACGAGCAGTACTTC
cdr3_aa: CASGLQGIDYEQYF

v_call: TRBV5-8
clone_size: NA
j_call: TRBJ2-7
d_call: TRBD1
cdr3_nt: TGTGCCAGCATTAATCAGGGGGCGCCGCACTACGAGCAGTACTTC
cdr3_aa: CASINQGAPHYEQYF

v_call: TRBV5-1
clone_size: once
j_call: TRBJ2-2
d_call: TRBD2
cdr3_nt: TGCGCCAGCAGCTTGGGCCTAGCGGGAGTATCTACCGGGGAGCTGTTTTTT
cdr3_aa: CASSLGLAGVSTGELFF

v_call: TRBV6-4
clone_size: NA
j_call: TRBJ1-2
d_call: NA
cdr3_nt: TGTGCCAGCAGTGACAAGGGGTTCTATGGCTACACCTTC
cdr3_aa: CASSDKGFYGYTF

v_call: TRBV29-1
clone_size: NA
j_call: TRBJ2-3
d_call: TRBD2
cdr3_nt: TGCAGCGTTGTTGGCGGGGGGGTGCCAGATACGCAGTATTTT
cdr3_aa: CSVVGGGVPDTQYF

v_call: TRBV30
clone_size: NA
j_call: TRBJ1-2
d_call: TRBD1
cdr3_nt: TGTGCCTGGAGTTCGACCCTACCGGGACAGCTAAACTATGGCTACACCTTC
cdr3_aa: CAWSSTLPGQLNYGYTF

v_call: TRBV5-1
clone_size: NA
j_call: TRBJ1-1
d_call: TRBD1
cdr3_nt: TGCGCCAGCAGCTGGGGCGGGACAGGGGCTCCTGAAGCTTTCTTT
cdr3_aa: CASSWGGTGAPEAFF

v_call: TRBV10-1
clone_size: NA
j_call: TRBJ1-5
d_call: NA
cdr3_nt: TGCGCCAGCAGGGGGGGGCAGCCCCAGCATTTT
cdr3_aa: CASRGGQPQHF

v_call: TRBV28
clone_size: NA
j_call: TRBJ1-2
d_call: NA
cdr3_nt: TGTGCCTCCGAGGGTGCAGTCTCTGGCTACACCTTC
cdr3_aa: CASEGAVSGYTF

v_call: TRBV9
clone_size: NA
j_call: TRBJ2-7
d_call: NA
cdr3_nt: TGTGCCAGCAGCGTAGTAATTACCGCCCCGGGGTCCTACGAGCAGTACTTC
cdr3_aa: CASSVVITAPGSYEQYF

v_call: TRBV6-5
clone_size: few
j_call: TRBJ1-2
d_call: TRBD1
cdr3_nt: TGTGCCAGCAGTTCGGGACAGAGCTATGGCTACACCTTC
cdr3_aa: CASSSGQSYGYTF

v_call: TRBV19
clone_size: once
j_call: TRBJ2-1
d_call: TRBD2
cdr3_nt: TGTGCCAGTACCCTCCTAGCGGGGGGCCTATACAATGAGCAGTTCTTC
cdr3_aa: CASTLLAGGLYNEQFF

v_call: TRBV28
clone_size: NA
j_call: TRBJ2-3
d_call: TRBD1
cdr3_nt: TGTGCCAGCAGCCAGACAGGACAGGGGACCACAGATACGCAGTATTTT
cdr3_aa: CASSQTGQGTTDTQYF

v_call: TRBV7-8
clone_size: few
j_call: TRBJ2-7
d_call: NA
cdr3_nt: TGTGCCAGCAGCTTTCCTCCAGGGAAGTACGAGCAGTACTTC
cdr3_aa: CASSFPPGKYEQYF

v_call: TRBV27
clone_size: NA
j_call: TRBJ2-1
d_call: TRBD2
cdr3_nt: TGTGCCAGCAGTTTATCGGGGCGGGAGAGCTCCTACAATGAGCAGTTCTTC
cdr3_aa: CASSLSGRESSYNEQFF

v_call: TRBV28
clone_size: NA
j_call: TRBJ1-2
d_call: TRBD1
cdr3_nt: TGTGCCAGCAGTTCCGGGACAGCTAACTATGGCTACACCTTC
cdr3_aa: CASSSGTANYGYTF

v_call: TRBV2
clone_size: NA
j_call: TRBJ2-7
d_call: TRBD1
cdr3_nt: TGTGCCAGCAGCGGGGACAGCCCCTACGAGCAGTACTTC
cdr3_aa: CASSGDSPYEQYF

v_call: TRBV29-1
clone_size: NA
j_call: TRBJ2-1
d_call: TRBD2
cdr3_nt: TGCAGCGTCGCCTTACAAGCGGGGGTGCATGAGCAGTTCTTC
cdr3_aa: CSVALQAGVHEQFF

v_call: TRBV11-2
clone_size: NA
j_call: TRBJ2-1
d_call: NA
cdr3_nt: TGTGCCAGCAGCTTCTCCGGGACAACGGGCAATGAGCAGTTCTTC
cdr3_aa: CASSFSGTTGNEQFF